What follows describes a single TCR beta chain. The data are from a study of human T cells and chemical hapten exposure. The time point: patch test 2, 6 weeks after DPC sensitization. Treatment specified: therapeutic diphenylcyclopropenone sensitization with weekly scalp DPC. TCRdb re-analysed the RACE reads in MiXCR, keeping a single row per CDR3 protein. The data contain over 100,000 distinct CDR3 sequences, more than 7% of them singletons. This CDR3 has 15 residues. The V gene lost 5 bases and the J gene lost 7 bases, with 15 bases spanning the gap. Germline-derived CDR1 and CDR2 are SGHTA and FQGTGA.

This rearrangement joins TRBV7-3 to TRBJ1-6, with D possibly TRBD1 on 5 matching bases. Sequenced material: whole blood, taken in connection with sensitization to the hapten diphenylcyclopropenone (DPC). The receptor was isolated from a middle-aged woman with alopecia areata. Some clones in this sample may be carry-over from other donors' samples. The CDR3 region is CASSVTGTPNSPLHF. DNA of the CDR3: TGTGCCAGCAGCGTTACAGGAACCCCGAATTCACCCCTCCACTTT.